Below, 16 T cell receptor beta chains from the same sample are listed, as sequenced in a study of CD8 T cells in Susac syndrome. The RNA, roughly 0.5 to 1 ug, was put through reverse transcription using random hexamers. TCRdb processed the immunoSEQ multiplex PCR reads anew with MiXCR; each CDR3 protein has one entry. The sample holds tens of thousands of distinct CDR3 sequences, about 95% seen once. Sequenced input: CD4+ T cells from PBMCs. These receptors originate from a human donor with Susac syndrome.

CDR3 region: CSASRNTEAFF. CDR3 bases: TGCAGTGCTAGCAGGAACACTGAAGCTTTCTTT. This chain connects TRBV20-1 to TRBJ1-1, with D unclear. The CDR3 has 11 residues. V dropped 3 bases and J dropped 1 base, with 3 bases sitting between them. Germline lookup yields CDR1 DFQATT and CDR2 SNEGSKA (reference sequence).

V and J are TRBV30 and TRBJ2-2, with a possible D match to TRBD1 (5 bases). This CDR3 spans 14 amino acids. Germline V CDR1 and CDR2: GTSNPN, SVGIG (reference sequence). V lost 5 bases and J lost 5, with 15 bases in between. The CDR3 nucleotides are TGTGCCTGGTCGCTAGGGGCGGAGACCGGGGAGCTGTTTTTT. Amino acids: CAWSLGAETGELFF.

V gene TRBV30 combines with J gene TRBJ2-3; D gene uncertain. The CDR3 extends over 14 amino acids. Trimming took 3 bases from V and 0 from J, leaving 10 bases between them. CDR1 and CDR2 from the germline V gene are GTSNPN and SVGIG (reference sequence). CDR3 sequence reads: CAWSQTTSTDTQYF. DNA for the CDR3: TGTGCCTGGAGCCAGACCACTAGCACAGATACGCAGTATTTT.

The chain carries TRBV14 and TRBJ1-6; D ambiguous. Germline V gives CDR1 SGHDN, CDR2 FVKESK. CDR3 length: 14 amino acids. V lost 8 bases to trimming and J lost 8 bases, with 16 bases between them. CDR3 residues: CASSQTSPYSPLHF. CDR3 nucleotides: TGTGCCAGCTCACAGACTTCGCCCTATTCACCCCTCCACTTT.

Turning to this clonotype: No DNA is shown, since the ends of the CDR3 on it are uncertain; the CDR3 is the one TCRdb lists. This chain connects TRBV6-5 to TRBJ2-7; the D call in the table, TRBD2, was not verified against the DNA. The CDR3 comprises 16 residues, both ends counted. Germline assignment: CDR1 MNHEY and CDR2 SVGAGI. The CDR3 sequence is CASSSSRGAYVNEQYF.

V and J are TRBV7-8 and TRBJ1-5; no definite D call. Between the trimmed V and J ends, which lost 4 bases and 0 bases, there was a span of 10 bases. In germline, CDR1 is SGHVS, CDR2 FQNEAQ. There are 15 residues in the CDR3. The CDR3: CASSSRRVSNQPQHF. The CDR3 DNA reads as TGTGCCAGCAGCTCACGACGAGTTAGCAATCAGCCCCAGCATTTT.

The CDR3 is CASSFQATQYF. In nucleotides, the CDR3 is TGTGCCAGCAGTTTCCAGGCTACGCAGTATTTT. The V call is TRBV12-3 or TRBV12-4, the J call TRBJ2-3, with D unclear. CDR3 length: 11 residues. Trimming stripped 3 bases from V and 8 bases from J, with 6 bases between.

This rearrangement joins TRBV12-3 or TRBV12-4 to TRBJ2-5, with TRBD2 as a possible D gene (6 bases). The length of the CDR3 is 15 residues. The V end was cut by 8 bases, the J end by 4 bases, with 20 bases between. CDR3 residues: CASATSGGLRETQYF. CDR3 DNA sequence: TGTGCCAGCGCAACCTCAGGAGGGTTAAGAGAGACCCAGTACTTC.

J is TRBJ1-5 and V is TRBV20-1; TRBD1 matches at 12 bases. V lost 3 bases, J lost 5 bases, and 5 bases stayed unmatched. The CDR3 runs 15 residues. Germline CDR1 reads DFQATT; CDR2 reads SNEGSKA (reference sequence). The CDR3 here is CSARGTGGIDQPQHF. CDR3 in DNA: TGCAGTGCTAGGGGGACAGGGGGCATCGATCAGCCCCAGCATTTT.

The chain combines TRBV12-3 or TRBV12-4 with TRBJ2-1; D not certain. This CDR3 comprises 14 residues. V lost 2 bases and J lost 8, with 13 bases in between. CDR3 nucleotides: TGTGCCAGCAGTTTAAGGGCCAGGTACGATGAGCAGTTCTTC. Its protein is CASSLRARYDEQFF.

The chain combines TRBV9 with TRBJ1-2, with unresolved D. CDR1 is SGDLS and CDR2 is YYNGEE in the germline V gene. This CDR3 spans 17 amino acids. Trimming took 6 bases from V and 6 from J, leaving 27 bases between them. CDR3: CASTRFPGPVAGDGYTF. CDR3 DNA sequence: TGTGCCAGCACCCGCTTCCCCGGGCCCGTTGCGGGCGATGGCTACACCTTC.

This chain connects TRBV30 to TRBJ2-1; no clear D gene. V lost 1 base to trimming and J lost 1 base, with 5 bases between them. The CDR3 loop spans 13 amino acids. Germline V CDR1 and CDR2: GTSNPN, SVGIG (reference sequence). The DNA for the CDR3 is TGTGCCTGGAGTGGCCTTTCCTACAATGAGCAGTTCTTC. As protein: CAWSGLSYNEQFF.

This sequence joins TRBV5-1 and TRBJ2-2; 13 nucleotides match TRBD2. Trimming took 5 bases from V and 5 from J; bases not matched to a gene: 12. The CDR3 length is 18 residues. Germline V gene sequence: CDR1 SGHRS, CDR2 YFSETQ. The CDR3 DNA follows: TGCGCCAGCAGTCATCGGACTAGCGGGGGCCCAAGGACCGGGGAGCTGTTTTTT. It codes for CASSHRTSGGPRTGELFF.

Only one count was recorded for this clonotype. The chain joins TRBV12-3 or TRBV12-4 to TRBJ2-6; TRBD2 agrees at 10 bases. The CDR3 sequence is 18 residues long. Trimming cost V 6 bases and J 2 bases; bases outside gene matches: 10. Here the CDR3 DNA reads TGTGCCAGCAGCGACGGAGTAGCGGGGGGTCCTGGGGCCAACGTCCTGACTTTC. Translated: CASSDGVAGGPGANVLTF.

This rearrangement joins TRBV30 to TRBJ1-6; 7 positions agree with TRBD1. With 8 bases clipped from V and 5 bases from J, the junction kept 6 bases outside the gene matches. The germline gives CDR1 GTSNPN, CDR2 SVGIG (reference sequence). The CDR3 runs 13 residues. The CDR3 DNA sequence: TGTGCCGAAGCCGGGACAGATAATTCACCCCTCCACTTT. Translating gives CAEAGTDNSPLHF.

The rearrangement links TRBV28 to TRBJ2-3; 9 nucleotides align to TRBD2. CDR3 length: 14 residues. V trimming: 3 bases; J trimming: 12 bases; junction bases outside the gene matches: 10. The germline gives CDR1 MDHEN, CDR2 SYDVKM. The CDR3 DNA reads as TGTGCCAGCAGTTTCCCACCTAGCGGGGTCGCTCAGTATTTT. Amino acids: CASSFPPSGVAQYF.